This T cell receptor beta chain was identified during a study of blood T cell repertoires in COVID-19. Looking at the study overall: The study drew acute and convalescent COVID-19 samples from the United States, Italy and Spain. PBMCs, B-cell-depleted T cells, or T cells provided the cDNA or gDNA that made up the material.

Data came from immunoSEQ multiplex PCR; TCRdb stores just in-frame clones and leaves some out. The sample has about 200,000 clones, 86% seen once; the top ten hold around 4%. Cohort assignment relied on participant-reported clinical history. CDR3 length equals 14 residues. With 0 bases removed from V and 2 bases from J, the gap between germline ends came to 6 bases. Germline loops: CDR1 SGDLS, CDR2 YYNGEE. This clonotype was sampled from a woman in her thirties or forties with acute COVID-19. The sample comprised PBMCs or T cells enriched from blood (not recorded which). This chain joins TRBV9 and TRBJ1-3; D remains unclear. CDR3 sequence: CASSVDNPGNTIYF. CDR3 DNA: TGTGCCAGCAGCGTAGACAACCCTGGAAACACCATATATTTT.